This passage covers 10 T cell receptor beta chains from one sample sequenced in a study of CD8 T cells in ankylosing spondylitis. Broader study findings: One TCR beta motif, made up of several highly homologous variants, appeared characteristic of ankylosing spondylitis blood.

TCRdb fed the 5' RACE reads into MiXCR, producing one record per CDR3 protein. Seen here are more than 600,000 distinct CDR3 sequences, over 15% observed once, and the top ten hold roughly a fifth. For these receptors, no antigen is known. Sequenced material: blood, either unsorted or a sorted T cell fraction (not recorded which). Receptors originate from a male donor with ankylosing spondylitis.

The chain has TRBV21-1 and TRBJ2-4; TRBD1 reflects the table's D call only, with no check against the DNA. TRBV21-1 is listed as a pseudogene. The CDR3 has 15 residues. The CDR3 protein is CASSKYSGVKNIQYF. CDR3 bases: TGTGCCAGCAGCAAATACTCAGGGGTCAAAAACATTCAGTACTTC.

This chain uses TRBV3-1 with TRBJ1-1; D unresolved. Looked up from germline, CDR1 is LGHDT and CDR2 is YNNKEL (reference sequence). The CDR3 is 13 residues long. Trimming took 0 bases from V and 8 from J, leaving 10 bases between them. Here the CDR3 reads CASSQDRLPEAFF. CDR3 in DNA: TGTGCCAGCAGCCAAGACAGGTTACCCGAAGCTTTCTTT.

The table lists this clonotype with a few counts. The chain's CDR3 is CARKGTSVAYNEQFF. CDR3 sequence (DNA): TGTGCCCGAAAAGGGACTAGCGTAGCCTACAATGAGCAGTTCTTC. V is TRBV10-3 and J is TRBJ2-1, with 10 bases identical to TRBD2. The CDR3 extends over 15 amino acids. Trimming removed 11 bases from V and 2 bases from J; junction bases left unmatched: 9. In germline, CDR1 is ENHRY, CDR2 SYGVKD.

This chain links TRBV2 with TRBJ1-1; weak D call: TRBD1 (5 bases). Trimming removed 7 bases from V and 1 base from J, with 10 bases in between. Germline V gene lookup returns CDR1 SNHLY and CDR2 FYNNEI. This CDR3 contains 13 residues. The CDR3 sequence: CASNLQENTEAFF. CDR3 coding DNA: TGTGCCAGCAATCTACAGGAGAACACTGAAGCTTTCTTT.

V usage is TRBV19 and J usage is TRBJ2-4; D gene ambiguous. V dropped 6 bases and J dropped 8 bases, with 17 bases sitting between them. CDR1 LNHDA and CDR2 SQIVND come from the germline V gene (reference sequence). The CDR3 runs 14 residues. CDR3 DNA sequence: TGTGCCAGTAGACCAAGAGCAGTGTCGGACATTCAGTACTTC. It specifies CASRPRAVSDIQYF.

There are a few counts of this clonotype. CDR3: CASRDSRVGELFF. DNA of the CDR3: TGTGCCAGCAGGGATAGTAGGGTCGGGGAGCTGTTTTTT. The chain has TRBV2 and TRBJ2-2; no definite D call. Trimming took off 6 bases at V and 7 bases at J, with 12 bases between the two ends. The CDR3 is made up of 13 amino acids. Germline V gene data show CDR1 as SNHLY and CDR2 as FYNNEI.

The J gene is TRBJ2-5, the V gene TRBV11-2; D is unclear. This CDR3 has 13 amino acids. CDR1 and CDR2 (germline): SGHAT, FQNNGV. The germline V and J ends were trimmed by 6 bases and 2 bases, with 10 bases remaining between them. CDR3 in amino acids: CASSLGWQETQYF. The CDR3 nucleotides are TGTGCCAGCAGTCTGGGGTGGCAAGAGACCCAGTACTTC.

The CDR3 loop is CSVASGTNSYEQYF. CDR3 coding DNA: TGCAGCGTGGCTAGCGGGACAAACTCCTACGAGCAGTACTTC. The genes are TRBV29-1 and TRBJ2-7; 9 positions match TRBD2. CDR1 and CDR2 (germline): SQVTM, ANQGSEA. J gave up 0 bases and V 6 bases, and 6 bases lay outside the gene matches. The CDR3 sequence is 14 residues long.

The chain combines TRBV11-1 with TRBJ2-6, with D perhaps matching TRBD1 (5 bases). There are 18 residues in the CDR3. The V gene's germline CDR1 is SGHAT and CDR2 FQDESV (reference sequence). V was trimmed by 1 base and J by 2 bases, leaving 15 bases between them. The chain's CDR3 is CASSLEGSNPTGANVLTF. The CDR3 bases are TGTGCCAGCAGCTTAGAGGGGTCCAACCCCACTGGGGCCAACGTCCTGACTTTC.

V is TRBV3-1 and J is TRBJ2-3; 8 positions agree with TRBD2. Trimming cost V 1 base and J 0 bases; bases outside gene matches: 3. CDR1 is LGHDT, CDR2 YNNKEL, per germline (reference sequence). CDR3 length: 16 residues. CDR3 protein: CASSQGPSGSTDTQYF. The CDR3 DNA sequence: TGTGCCAGCAGCCAAGGGCCTAGCGGGAGCACAGATACGCAGTATTTT.